One and the same sample provided the 16 T cell receptor beta chains below, sequenced in a study of cytomegalovirus exposure and HLA in healthy donors. In the PCR, 60 Vbeta and 13 Jbeta primers were used. Measured with immunoSEQ multiplex PCR; TCRdb has only the in-frame clones, and not every one. Of around 72,000 clones in the sample, 65% to 70% were seen once. Sequencing was done on a sample of PBMCs. Every receptor here comes from a man aged 40-49 years in good health and CMV-seropositive.

The chain recombines TRBV27 with TRBJ2-7; 8 bases map to TRBD2. V dropped 3 bases and J dropped 0; count of bases not matched to a gene: 4. Germline V gene data show CDR1 as MNHEY and CDR2 as SMNVEV (reference sequence). This CDR3 is built from 15 residues. CDR3 in amino acids: CASSFTSGSSYEQYF. The CDR3 region has the DNA TGTGCCAGCAGTTTTACTAGCGGTAGCTCCTACGAGCAGTACTTC.

This clone has just one count. V and J are TRBV11-3 and TRBJ2-1; 9 positions match TRBD2. The CDR3 is made up of 16 amino acids. Germline assignment: CDR1 SGHNT and CDR2 YENEEA. V lost 3 bases to trimming and J lost 2 bases; unmatched junction nucleotides: 5. CDR3 loop: CASSFSGGSPYNEQFF. CDR3 DNA: TGTGCCAGCAGCTTCAGCGGGGGGTCCCCCTACAATGAGCAGTTCTTC. The complete variable domain, with remaining parts taken from reference TRBV11-3 and TRBJ2-1, reads EAGVVQSPRYKIIEKKQPVAFWCNPISGHNTLYWYLQNLGQGPELLIRYENEEAVDDSQLPKDRFSAERLKGVDSTLKIQPAELGDSAVYLCASSFSGGSPYNEQFFGPGTRLTVL.

This clone occurred once. This chain connects TRBV28 to TRBJ1-1; 7 bases align to TRBD1. The CDR3 consists of 17 residues. Losses at the gene ends were 7 bases for V and 0 bases for J; bases not matched to a gene: 14. The germline CDR1 and CDR2 sequences are MDHEN and SYDVKM. DNA for the CDR3: TGTGCCAGCAACCTACAACCCCTCGGACAGGTGAACACTGAAGCTTTCTTT. This codes for CASNLQPLGQVNTEAFF.

The chain is built from TRBV4-1 and TRBJ1-5; D possibly corresponds to TRBD1 (5 bases). The length of the CDR3 is 16 residues. The germline V and J ends were trimmed by 0 bases and 4 bases, with 13 bases remaining between them. Per germline, CDR1 MGHRA and CDR2 YSYEKL. The CDR3 DNA follows: TGCGCCAGCAGCCAAGAATGGAGGGGATTAAATCAGCCCCAGCATTTT. It yields the protein CASSQEWRGLNQPQHF.

This chain connects TRBV28 to TRBJ1-3; tentative D call: TRBD1 (6 bases). From germline, CDR1 is MDHEN and CDR2 SYDVKM. V was cut by 6 bases and J by 4 bases, with 10 bases left in between. This CDR3 comprises 13 residues. The CDR3 loop reads CASRGAAGNTIYF. Here the CDR3 DNA reads TGTGCCAGCAGGGGGGCTGCGGGAAACACCATATATTTT. The full variable domain, rest sourced from reference TRBV28 and TRBJ1-3, is DVKVTQSSRYLVKRTGEKVFLECVQDMDHENMFWYRQDPGLGLRLIYFSYDVKMKEKGDIPEGYSVSREKKERFSLILESASTNQTSMYLCASRGAAGNTIYFGEGSWLTVV.

The table lists this clone with a few counts. The chain links TRBV4-2 to TRBJ1-1; D may be TRBD1 (6 bases). V was trimmed by 4 bases and J by 1 base, leaving 13 bases between them. This CDR3 is built from 15 residues. CDR1 is LGHNA and CDR2 is YNFKEQ in the germline V gene. CDR3 DNA sequence: TGTGCCAGCAGCCGGGCCGGGACATCGAACACTGAAGCTTTCTTT. Encoded protein: CASSRAGTSNTEAFF.

This chain connects TRBV4-3 to TRBJ2-3, with 10 bases identical to TRBD2. Germline values: CDR1 LGHNA, CDR2 YSLEER. This CDR3 is built from 15 residues. Unmatched junction bases numbered 11, after V lost 11 bases and J lost 3 bases. This chain's CDR3 is CAPEVPGLATDTQYF. The CDR3 DNA reads TGCGCCCCAGAGGTCCCGGGACTAGCGACAGATACGCAGTATTTT.

CDR3 in DNA: TGTGCCAGCAGCTCCTTAGCGGGGGAAAGCACAGATACGCAGTATTTT. Protein sequence: CASSSLAGESTDTQYF. V and J are TRBV7-2 and TRBJ2-3, with 9 positions matching TRBD2. The CDR3 totals 16 residues. Germline trimming cut 4 bases from V and 0 bases from J; bases unmatched to any gene: 5. Germline V gene data show CDR1 as SGHTA and CDR2 as FQGNSA.

V and J are TRBV5-6 and TRBJ1-2; no clear D gene. The CDR3 length is 12 residues. V shed 3 bases and J shed 4 bases, with 7 bases lying between them. In germline, CDR1 is SGHDT, CDR2 YYEEEE. The CDR3 loop is CASSSGSYGYTF. The DNA for the CDR3 is TGTGCCAGCAGCTCGGGAAGCTATGGCTACACCTTC. The whole variable domain, remainder taken from reference TRBV5-6 and TRBJ1-2, is DAGVTQSPTHLIKTRGQQVTLRCSPKSGHDTVSWYQQALGQGPQFIFQYYEEEERQRGNFPDRFSGHQFPNYSSELNVNALLLGDSALYLCASSSGSYGYTFGSGTRLTVV.

The genes are TRBV5-1 and TRBJ2-1; 9 bases line up with TRBD2. The J segment lost 0 bases and the V segment lost 4 bases, leaving 5 bases of the junction unmatched. CDR3 size: 16 residues. Germline CDR1 reads SGHRS; CDR2 reads YFSETQ. The CDR3 here is CASSGNSGGSYNEQFF. In DNA form, the CDR3 reads TGCGCCAGCAGCGGAAATAGCGGGGGCTCCTACAATGAGCAGTTCTTC.

The chain links TRBV4-3 to TRBJ2-7; possibly TRBD2 for D (5 bases). Germline CDR1 and CDR2: LGHNA and YSLEER. The CDR3 covers 16 residues. V lost 2 bases and J 3 bases, leaving 17 bases between the germline ends. CDR3: CASSQITGTGHYEQYF. CDR3 nucleotides: TGCGCCAGCAGCCAAATTACGGGAACGGGCCACTACGAGCAGTACTTC.

This clone was seen a few times. The chain links TRBV5-6 to TRBJ1-2, with D tentatively TRBD1 (5 bases). The germline V gene has CDR1 SGHDT and CDR2 YYEEEE. The CDR3 is 15 residues long. Deletions cut 2 bases from V and 2 bases from J, with 13 bases between. CDR3 in amino acids: CASSLGHQGNYGYTF. The CDR3 bases are TGTGCCAGCAGCTTAGGGCACCAGGGAAACTATGGCTACACCTTC.

This clone was detected only once. The chain employs TRBV7-8 and TRBJ2-7; 9 nucleotides align to TRBD2. The germline CDR1 and CDR2 sequences are SGHVS and FQNEAQ. J gave up 2 bases and V 5 bases, and 7 bases lay outside the gene matches. This CDR3 is built from 15 residues. Written as DNA, the CDR3 is TGTGCCAGCAGCCGAGACGGCGGGGGGGCCTACGAGCAGTACTTC. This codes for CASSRDGGGAYEQYF.

The rearrangement uses TRBV5-6 and TRBJ1-3, with 8 bases fitting TRBD1. CDR3 size: 16 residues. V lost 2 bases to trimming and J lost 2 bases; unmatched junction nucleotides: 6. The germline CDR1 and CDR2 sequences are SGHDT and YYEEEE. CDR3 region: CASSFVGQGTGNTIYF. Written as DNA, the CDR3 is TGTGCCAGCAGCTTTGTAGGACAGGGAACTGGAAACACCATATATTTT.

This chain links TRBV18 with TRBJ2-7, with TRBD1 matching 10 bases. The CDR3 runs 16 residues. CDR1 is KGHSH and CDR2 is LQKENI in the germline V gene. The junction had 12 bases not matched to a gene; V was cut back by 6 bases and J by 4 bases. In nucleotides, the CDR3 is TGTGCCAGCTCTCTTGATTTGCGGACAGGGGGTTACGAGCAGTACTTC. This sequence encodes CASSLDLRTGGYEQYF.

V gene TRBV5-4 combines with J gene TRBJ2-5; possibly TRBD1 for D (6 bases). The J call may be mistaken, given a closer DNA end match to TRBJ2-7. Germline CDR1 and CDR2: SGHNT and YYREEE (reference sequence). CDR3 length: 13 amino acids. The CDR3 loop reads CASSLGDNYEQYF. Written as DNA, the CDR3 is TGTGCCAGCAGCTTGGGGGACAACTACGAGCAGTACTTC.